The rows below give T cell receptor beta chains drawn from one sample of a study of response to subunit inactivated influenza vaccine. Via MiXCR, TCRdb re-called the RT-PCR reads, giving one row per CDR3 protein. The sample holds about 520,000 distinct CDR3 sequences; approximately 6.9% are singletons and the top ten take over 10%. The specimen comprised PBMCs from blood, sampled around 2 years after vaccination. The receptors derive from a man between 50 and 69 years old who received an inactivated influenza vaccine. CDR3s include the opening cysteine and the closing phenylalanine or tryptophan. Rows may omit the clone size; those that give it use once, few, many or a size class.

J gene	clone size	V gene	CDR3 protein
TRBJ2-7	NA	TRBV28	CASRDRGFGYEQYF
TRBJ2-5	few	TRBV5-1	CASSPVYQETQYF
TRBJ2-7	NA	TRBV2	CASSEDRMNYEQYF
TRBJ2-7	NA	TRBV7-2	CASSLSLADYEQYF
TRBJ1-2	NA	TRBV6-1	CASRQGEDYGYTF
TRBJ2-4	few	TRBV6-1	CASSVSRSTNIQYF
TRBJ1-1	NA	TRBV29-1	CSVVVDTEAFF
TRBJ1-5	many	TRBV5-1	CASSLSGGSNQPQHF
TRBJ2-5	NA	TRBV7-9	CASSFFRTSPLEETQYF
TRBJ2-3	many	TRBV5-1	CASSSTGVGDTQYF
TRBJ1-6	NA	TRBV27	CASSNSGTGPQGFSLHF